Sequencing of this T cell receptor beta chain was carried out in a study of cytomegalovirus exposure and HLA in healthy donors. Study details: The same platform as the 650 to 700 first-cohort repertoires was used for the 130 or so validation repertoires, a later analysis reported. Study-level findings and limits: In the 120 or so validation repertoires, 94% of cluster scores exceeded 0, per a later analysis.

This CDR3 has 17 amino acids. V trimming: 7 bases; J trimming: 7 bases; junction bases outside the gene matches: 13. Germline V gives CDR1 MNHEY, CDR2 SMNVEV (reference sequence). Clones were read by immunoSEQ multiplex PCR, and TCRdb kept only the in-frame ones, dropping some. The table has under 150,000 clones, around four fifths seen once. Of note for this clone: Its antigen is not known.

The sequence came from a woman in her twenties or thirties in good health and CMV-seronegative. Input material: PBMCs. The chain couples TRBV27 to TRBJ2-2; 12 bases match TRBD2. The DNA of the CDR3 is TGTGCCAGCAACCCCGGGGCTAGCGGGGGGGTGGTCGGGGAGCTGTTTTTT. It translates to CASNPGASGGVVGELFF.